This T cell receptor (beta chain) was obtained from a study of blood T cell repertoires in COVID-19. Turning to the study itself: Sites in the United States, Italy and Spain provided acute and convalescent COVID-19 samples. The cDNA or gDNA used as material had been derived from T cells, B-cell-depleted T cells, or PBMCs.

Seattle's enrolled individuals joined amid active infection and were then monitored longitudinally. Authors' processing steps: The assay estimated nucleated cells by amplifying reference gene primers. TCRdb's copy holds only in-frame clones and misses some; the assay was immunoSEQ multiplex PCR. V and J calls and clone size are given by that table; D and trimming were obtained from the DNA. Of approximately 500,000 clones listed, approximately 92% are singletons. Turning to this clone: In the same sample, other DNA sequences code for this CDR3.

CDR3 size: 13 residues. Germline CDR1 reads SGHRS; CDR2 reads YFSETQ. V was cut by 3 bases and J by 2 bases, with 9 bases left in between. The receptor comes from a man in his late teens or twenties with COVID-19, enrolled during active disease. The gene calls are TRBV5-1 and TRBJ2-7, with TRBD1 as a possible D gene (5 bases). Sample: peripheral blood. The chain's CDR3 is CASSWTSTYEQYF. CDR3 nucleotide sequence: TGCGCCAGCAGCTGGACATCAACCTACGAGCAGTACTTC.